The next 3 T cell receptor beta chains were all read from a single sample in a study of shared T cell receptors in the human thymus. Only in-frame clones appear in the TCRdb table, and some are missing; sequencing was by immunoSEQ multiplex PCR. The sample records some 720,000 clones, roughly 90% being singletons. The sample also formed part of further work on human thymus T cells.

Material for sequencing was thymocytes. The receptors derive from a boy under two years old with a congenital heart defect.

The rearrangement links TRBV30 to TRBJ2-7; maybe TRBD2 (6 bases). The germline V gene has CDR1 GTSNPN and CDR2 SVGIG (reference sequence). CDR3 size: 13 residues. V was cut by 0 bases and J by 5 bases, with 11 bases left in between. The CDR3 here is CAWSVRGTHEQYF. In DNA, the CDR3 is TGTGCCTGGAGTGTTCGGGGGACCCACGAGCAGTACTTC. Looking up the rest from reference TRBV30 and TRBJ2-7 gives the full variable domain: SQTIHQWPATLVQPVGSPLSLECTVEGTSNPNLYWYRQAAGRGLQLLFYSVGIGQISSEVPQNLSASRPQDRQFILSSKKLLLSDSGFYLCAWSVRGTHEQYFGPGTRLTVT.

J is TRBJ2-7 and V is TRBV21-1; no DNA check was done on the table's D call, TRBD2. TRBV21-1 is shown as a pseudogene. This CDR3 is built from 19 residues. The CDR3 spells CASSTSGTSGALGSYEQYF. CDR3 coding DNA: TGTGCCAGCAGCACCTCCGGGACTAGCGGAGCTTTGGGCTCCTACGAGCAGTACTTC.

CDR3 nucleotide sequence: TGTGCCAGCAGTTTAGGCCTAGCGGGAGGTTCAGACCTTGAGCAGTTCTTC. This translates into CASSLGLAGGSDLEQFF. V and J are TRBV28 and TRBJ2-1, with TRBD2 identical over 11 bases. The CDR3 is 17 residues long. V shed 2 bases, J shed 9 bases, and the junction held 12 bases outside the gene matches. Germline lookup yields CDR1 MDHEN and CDR2 SYDVKM.